Below, 5 T cell receptor gamma chains from the same sample are listed, as sequenced in a study of gammadelta T cells in human blood. TCRdb called clones anew from the RT-PCR reads with CATT. This table has roughly 150 gamma-chain clones, 37% appearing once. The sequencing sample was made of Vgamma9Vdelta2 gamma-delta T cells from cord blood. These receptors all come from a newborn.

Remarks on this clone: This probably arose from a read error, given a far larger clone one base away. V and J are TRGV9 and TRGJP. The CDR3 sequence is 17 residues long. V was pared by 2 bases and J by 4 bases, with 5 bases of the junction left unmatched. Germline values: CDR1 GITISATS, CDR2 ISYDGTV (reference sequence). CDR3 DNA: TGTGCCTTGTGGGAGGCGCTTCAAGAGTTGGGCAAAAAAATCAAGGTATTT. It encodes CALWEALQELGKKIKVF.

This clone was counted only a few times. A much bigger clone sits one base away, suggesting this may be a read error. The chain couples TRGV2 to TRGJ1 or TRGJ2. Per the germline V gene, CDR1 is EGSNGY and CDR2 is YDSYNSKV. The CDR3 covers 10 residues. J lost 10 bases, V lost 5 bases, and 5 bases had no gene match. CDR3 nucleotide sequence: TGTGCCACCTGGGCTTCAAAGAAACTCTTT. Its protein is CATWASKKLF.

By sample share, this clone is hyperexpanded (1% or more). The chain has TRGV10 and TRGJP1. TRGV10 counts as an open reading frame of uncertain function. V gave up 8 bases and J gave up 0 bases; unmatched junction bases: 1. There are 13 residues in the CDR3. In nucleotides, the CDR3 is TGTGCTGCGTGGGATACCACTGGTTGGTTCAAGATATTT. Protein product: CAAWDTTGWFKIF.

This clone is termed hyperexpanded (1% or more). Distinct nucleotide sequences in the sample also encode this CDR3. The rearrangement uses TRGV9 and TRGJP. Germline values: CDR1 GITISATS, CDR2 ISYDGTV (reference sequence). Germline trimming cut 0 bases from V and 6 bases from J; bases unmatched to any gene: 5. The CDR3 length is 17 residues. CDR3 DNA: TGTGCCTTGTGGGAGGTGCATGGAGAGTTGGGCAAAAAAATCAAGGTATTT. This codes for CALWEVHGELGKKIKVF.

As regards this clone: A far larger clone is just one base off, so this is likely a read error. The chain carries TRGV9 and TRGJ1 or TRGJ2. The CDR3 spans 11 residues. From germline, CDR1 is GITISATS and CDR2 ISYDGTV (reference sequence). The CDR3, as DNA: TGTGCCTTGTGGGAGGTGCAGAAGAAAATCTTT. Encoded protein: CALWEVQKKIF.